These 13 T cell receptor beta chains came from one sample sequenced in a study of shared clonotypes between healthy human individuals. Measured with immunoSEQ multiplex PCR; TCRdb has only the in-frame clones, and not every one. The sample yields more than 500,000 clones, about 96% seen once. The source material was naive CD4+ T cells sorted from blood. Subset indicated: CD45RA+ positively selected. Receptor source: a woman in her thirties in good health.

The chain couples TRBV6-5 to TRBJ2-1, with D hard to call. This CDR3 spans 15 amino acids. Trimming removed 0 bases at V and 0 bases at J, with 6 bases between. Germline CDR1 MNHEY, CDR2 SVGAGI. CDR3 nucleotides: TGTGCCAGCAGTTACTCGACAAGCTCCTACAATGAGCAGTTCTTC. Translating gives CASSYSTSSYNEQFF.

The rearrangement uses TRBV28 and TRBJ2-7; D is possibly TRBD1 or TRBD2 (5 bases each). Germline V gives CDR1 MDHEN, CDR2 SYDVKM. This CDR3 comprises 17 residues. V shed 5 bases and J shed 3 bases, with 23 bases lying between them. This CDR3 reads CASSQKRSWVGVYEQYF. CDR3 sequence (DNA): TGTGCCAGCAGTCAAAAAAGGTCTTGGGTGGGGGTCTACGAGCAGTACTTC.

V is TRBV27 and J is TRBJ2-2, with D tentatively TRBD1 or TRBD2 (5 bases each). There are 19 residues in the CDR3. Germline-derived CDR1 and CDR2 are MNHEY and SMNVEV (reference sequence). V was clipped by 4 bases and J by 6 bases, with 27 bases between them. The CDR3 spells CASSSLDGRVRSGAGELFF. CDR3 sequence (DNA): TGTGCCAGCAGTTCCCTGGATGGCAGGGTGAGGTCCGGGGCCGGGGAGCTGTTTTTT.

J is TRBJ2-2 and V is TRBV28; D is undetermined. The CDR3 loop spans 15 amino acids. V dropped 4 bases and J dropped 2 bases, with 11 bases sitting between them. Germline values: CDR1 MDHEN, CDR2 SYDVKM. The CDR3 reads CASSSETFNTGELFF. CDR3 bases: TGTGCCAGCAGTTCCGAGACATTTAACACCGGGGAGCTGTTTTTT. Supplemented by reference TRBV28 and TRBJ2-2, the full variable domain reads DVKVTQSSRYLVKRTGEKVFLECVQDMDHENMFWYRQDPGLGLRLIYFSYDVKMKEKGDIPEGYSVSREKKERFSLILESASTNQTSMYLCASSSETFNTGELFFGEGSRLTVL.

The CDR3 nucleotides are TGCGCCAGCAGCCAAGGGGTGGCAGGGGGCAGCGAGCAGTACTTC. Amino acids: CASSQGVAGGSEQYF. The chain uses TRBV5-1 and TRBJ2-7, with 8 bases identical to TRBD1. The V segment lost 4 bases and the J segment 6 bases; nucleotides outside the gene matches: 12. Germline V lookup: CDR1 SGHRS, CDR2 YFSETQ. The CDR3 consists of 15 residues.

V usage is TRBV4-2 and J usage is TRBJ1-1, with TRBD1 identical over 11 bases. The CDR3 is made up of 15 amino acids. The junction had 3 bases not matched to a gene; V was cut back by 2 bases and J by 4 bases. In germline, CDR1 is LGHNA, CDR2 YNFKEQ. As DNA, the CDR3 is TGTGCCAGCAGCCAACCGGGACAGGGGGGCACTGAAGCTTTCTTT. Translation: CASSQPGQGGTEAFF.

The chain recombines TRBV5-1 with TRBJ2-1; 11 bases line up with TRBD2. Trimming cost V 4 bases and J 0 bases; bases outside gene matches: 12. This CDR3 region has 19 residues. Per the germline V gene, CDR1 is SGHRS and CDR2 is YFSETQ. The CDR3 region has the DNA TGCGCCAGCAGCCTCCGTCTGGGACTAGCGGCCAGCTCCTACAATGAGCAGTTCTTC. It specifies CASSLRLGLAASSYNEQFF.

The chain carries TRBV28 and TRBJ2-1, with D hard to call. This CDR3 has 16 amino acids. V was cut by 5 bases and J by 0 bases, with 14 bases left in between. The germline gives CDR1 MDHEN, CDR2 SYDVKM. The CDR3 here is CASSRGARDSYNEQFF. The CDR3 DNA reads as TGTGCCAGCAGTCGAGGCGCTAGGGACTCCTACAATGAGCAGTTCTTC.

J is TRBJ1-2 and V is TRBV7-9; no definite D call. Trimming cost V 5 bases and J 4 bases, with 14 bases left between them. Germline V gene data show CDR1 as SEHNR and CDR2 as FQNEAQ (reference sequence). The length of the CDR3 is 14 residues. The chain's CDR3 is CASSDIMRTYGYTF. The CDR3 DNA is TGTGCCAGCAGCGATATTATGAGGACCTATGGCTACACCTTC.

The chain employs TRBV11-2 and TRBJ2-7, with D maybe TRBD1 (7 bases). The CDR3 is 16 residues long. CDR1 SGHAT and CDR2 FQNNGV come from the germline V gene. The V end was cut by 5 bases, the J end by 1 base, with 18 bases between. CDR3 amino acids: CASSRGGTDLSYEQYF. DNA for the CDR3: TGTGCCAGCAGCCGAGGCGGGACAGACCTTTCCTACGAGCAGTACTTC.

The genes are TRBV2 and TRBJ2-3; possibly TRBD2 for D (6 bases). CDR3 length: 13 amino acids. Trimming took 9 bases from V and 2 from J, leaving 12 bases between them. Looked up from germline, CDR1 is SNHLY and CDR2 is FYNNEI. The CDR3 protein is CASGGIPTDTQYF. The CDR3 DNA reads TGTGCCAGTGGCGGGATCCCCACAGATACGCAGTATTTT.

The chain links TRBV28 to TRBJ2-3; D not certain. V lost 7 bases and J lost 6, with 23 bases in between. The germline gives CDR1 MDHEN, CDR2 SYDVKM. The CDR3 totals 16 residues. The CDR3 nucleotides are TGTGCCAGCAAACCTGGGCAGCGAAGTCCGACGGATACGCAGTATTTT. Its protein is CASKPGQRSPTDTQYF.

This chain joins TRBV28 and TRBJ2-7; a weak D match, TRBD2 (6 bases). The germline CDR1 and CDR2 sequences are MDHEN and SYDVKM. The CDR3 covers 14 residues. Trimming shortened V by 7 bases and J by 7 bases, and 20 bases separated the two germline ends. The CDR3 nucleotides read TGTGCCAGCACCCTGGCGGGGCGGTTAAGGGAGCAGTACTTC. Translation gives CASTLAGRLREQYF.